Each of the 21 T cell receptor beta chains below was sequenced from the same sample in a study of CD8+ T cells in alopecia areata (dated by TCRdb to 2017 to 2018). Preparation of the library involved the immunoSEQ multiplex PCR assay. For TCR sequencing, RNA was extracted from every sample and reverse transcribed into cDNA to serve as template. TCRdb carries this immuneACCESS record with in-frame sequences only. Its versions omit some clonotypes, under half of them owing to an unresolved V gene in the studies checked, with the rest unexplained. The sample table contains about 120,000 clones; only one count was recorded for around 56% of them. The top ten hold roughly 0.5% of the sample. The time point tag for this specimen amounts to: less than five weeks on oral tofacitinib. In the paper's terms, the treatment or condition label means: oral pan-JAK inhibitor, 5-10 mg twice daily. Source: CD4+ T cells sorted from blood, taken at week 4, from a patient treated with tofacitinib. The receptor set was obtained from a human donor with alopecia areata.

This clone was counted only a few times. The V call is TRBV28, the J call TRBJ2-4; 7 bases map to TRBD2. CDR1 and CDR2 from the germline V gene are MDHEN and SYDVKM. The CDR3 length is 16 residues. The V gene end was trimmed by 4 bases and the J gene end by 3 bases; junction bases not matched to a gene: 9. The CDR3 here is CASSSVGGGGKNIQYF. The DNA of the CDR3 is TGTGCCAGCAGTTCAGTAGGAGGCGGGGGCAAAAACATTCAGTACTTC.

J is TRBJ1-1 and V is TRBV19; a weak D match, TRBD1 (5 bases). The CDR3 is 13 residues long. CDR1 and CDR2 (germline): LNHDA, SQIVND (reference sequence). Trimming left V 4 bases short and J 5 bases short, with 11 bases between. CDR3 amino acids: CASSNGGLTEAFF. The CDR3 DNA reads TGTGCCAGTAGTAATGGGGGATTGACTGAAGCTTTCTTT.

There are a few counts of this clone. The sample has other DNA sequences that encode this CDR3 too. V usage is TRBV6-6 and J usage is TRBJ2-7, with TRBD1 as a possible D gene (5 bases). Germline loops: CDR1 MNHNY, CDR2 SVGAGI (reference sequence). Trimming pared 6 bases from V and 2 bases from J, leaving 11 bases between. The CDR3 is 13 residues long. In DNA form, the CDR3 reads TGTGCCAGCAGCCGGCAGGGTCCCTACGAGCAGTACTTC. Its protein is CASSRQGPYEQYF.

In its sample, this clone was seen a few times. V and J are TRBV30 and TRBJ2-5, with 7 bases matching TRBD2. V lost 0 bases to trimming and J lost 7 bases; unmatched junction nucleotides: 5. The CDR3 is made up of 13 amino acids. The germline gives CDR1 GTSNPN, CDR2 SVGIG (reference sequence). The CDR3 loop is CAWSVETSPTQYF. For the CDR3, the DNA is TGTGCCTGGAGTGTTGAGACTAGCCCGACCCAGTACTTC.

This clone appeared once. This chain connects TRBV11-2 to TRBJ2-5; either TRBD1 or TRBD2 may supply D (5 bases each). The CDR3 sequence is 18 residues long. The germline V and J ends were trimmed by 5 bases and 7 bases, with 29 bases remaining between them. From germline, CDR1 is SGHAT and CDR2 FQNNGV. The CDR3 here is CASSTRPGWDPRGGTQYF. As DNA, the CDR3 is TGTGCCAGCAGCACCCGCCCGGGGTGGGACCCTAGAGGCGGGACCCAGTACTTC.

J is TRBJ1-2 and V is TRBV7-6; 9 positions agree with TRBD1. Germline trimming cut 5 bases from V and 8 bases from J; bases unmatched to any gene: 3. Germline V lookup: CDR1 SGHVS, CDR2 FNYEAQ. This CDR3 has 12 amino acids. The CDR3 region has the DNA TGTGCCAGCAGCAACAGGGGGCAGGGCTACACCTTC. This sequence encodes CASSNRGQGYTF.

The gene calls are TRBV29-1 and TRBJ2-7, with D perhaps TRBD2 (6 bases). The CDR3 is 13 amino acids. The ends were cut back, 5 bases at V and 2 bases at J, with 13 bases in the middle. The germline V gene encodes CDR1 SQVTM and CDR2 ANQGSEA. The CDR3: CSVSGGNPYEQYF. Here the CDR3 DNA reads TGCAGCGTTAGCGGCGGGAACCCCTACGAGCAGTACTTC.

The chain joins TRBV29-1 to TRBJ1-1, with D possibly TRBD1 on 5 matching bases. Germline-derived CDR1 and CDR2 are SQVTM and ANQGSEA. Between the trimmed V and J ends, which lost 4 bases and 4 bases, there was a span of 16 bases. The CDR3 has 14 residues. The CDR3 DNA reads TGCAGCGTTGCCCAATCTCAGGGACCCACTGAAGCTTTCTTT. It specifies CSVAQSQGPTEAFF.

The CDR3 loop reads CASSWTRFQETQYF. In nucleotides, the CDR3 is TGTGCCAGCAGCTGGACACGTTTCCAAGAGACCCAGTACTTC. This chain connects TRBV7-8 to TRBJ2-5, with D tentatively TRBD1 (5 bases). CDR1 and CDR2 (germline): SGHVS, FQNEAQ. The V gene lost 4 bases and the J gene lost 1 base, with 10 bases spanning the gap. The CDR3 contains 14 residues.

The chain couples TRBV11-2 to TRBJ2-2, with 9 bases fitting TRBD2. Trimming cost V 5 bases and J 3 bases; bases outside gene matches: 7. The CDR3 loop spans 16 amino acids. Germline values: CDR1 SGHAT, CDR2 FQNNGV. In nucleotides, the CDR3 is TGTGCCAGCAGCCAAGGGACTAGCAGACACACCGGGGAGCTGTTTTTT. This translates into CASSQGTSRHTGELFF.

V is TRBV29-1 and J is TRBJ2-1; D is ambiguous. V lost 5 bases and J 6 bases, leaving 11 bases between the germline ends. The CDR3 runs 12 residues. The germline CDR1 and CDR2 sequences are SQVTM and ANQGSEA. CDR3 nucleotide sequence: TGCAGCGTTCAACGGCCCCTCAATGAGCAGTTCTTC. Its translation is CSVQRPLNEQFF.

The rearrangement joins TRBV6-5 to TRBJ1-2; possible D gene TRBD1, 6 bases. The CDR3 consists of 15 residues. The germline V and J ends were trimmed by 5 bases and 1 base, with 14 bases remaining between them. Germline CDR1 is MNHEY and CDR2 is SVGAGI. The CDR3 nucleotides read TGTGCCAGCAGTACCAGGACAGATAGTAACTATGGCTACACCTTC. Amino acid sequence: CASSTRTDSNYGYTF.

The genes are TRBV18 and TRBJ2-5; 10 bases line up with TRBD1. The CDR3 has 14 amino acids. Germline V gene data show CDR1 as KGHSH and CDR2 as LQKENI. J was trimmed by 4 bases and V by 7 bases; bases with no gene match: 6. The CDR3 sequence is CASWTGGSVETQYF. The CDR3 nucleotides are TGTGCCAGCTGGACAGGGGGGTCGGTAGAGACCCAGTACTTC.

The chain links TRBV7-2 to TRBJ2-7, with 8 bases matching TRBD1. The CDR3 runs to 14 residues. The germline V gene has CDR1 SGHTA and CDR2 FQGNSA. V shed 5 bases, J shed 4 bases, and the junction held 7 bases outside the gene matches. This CDR3 is CASSHPGGRYEQYF. CDR3 DNA sequence: TGTGCCAGCAGCCATCCAGGGGGCAGGTACGAGCAGTACTTC.

The rearrangement uses TRBV30 and TRBJ2-2, with TRBD2 matching 13 bases. This CDR3 is built from 19 residues. Germline trimming cut 5 bases from V and 2 bases from J; bases unmatched to any gene: 14. Germline V gives CDR1 GTSNPN, CDR2 SVGIG (reference sequence). CDR3 in DNA: TGTGCCTGGCTGGGGACTAGCGGGACACAACGATCAAACACCGGGGAGCTGTTTTTT. Translation gives CAWLGTSGTQRSNTGELFF.

The rearrangement links TRBV5-4 to TRBJ2-7; unclear D gene. The V gene's germline CDR1 is SGHNT and CDR2 YYREEE (reference sequence). The CDR3 has 13 residues. Trimming removed 4 bases from V and 3 bases from J, with 11 bases in between. The CDR3 sequence: CASSPGPGYEQYF. In DNA, the CDR3 is TGTGCCAGCAGCCCCGGGCCAGGCTACGAGCAGTACTTC.

This clone came up a few times. The chain has TRBV29-1 and TRBJ2-7, with 7 bases lining up with TRBD2. The V segment lost 3 bases and the J segment 2 bases; nucleotides outside the gene matches: 7. The CDR3 has 14 amino acids. Germline V lookup: CDR1 SQVTM, CDR2 ANQGSEA. The DNA for the CDR3 is TGCAGCGTTGACAAAGCGGGGCGCACCTACGAGCAGTACTTC. Encoded protein: CSVDKAGRTYEQYF.

The V and J genes are TRBV11-2 and TRBJ2-1; the D is unclear. The CDR3 spans 11 residues. Trimming pared 5 bases from V and 9 bases from J, leaving 8 bases between. Germline V CDR1 and CDR2: SGHAT, FQNNGV. This CDR3 reads CASSPDIEQFF. CDR3 DNA: TGTGCCAGCAGCCCCGACATTGAGCAGTTCTTC.

This clone showed up just a few times. DNA of the CDR3: TGTGCCAGCAGCTCTACAAATGGGGTGGGCACAGATACGCAGTATTTT. Encoded protein: CASSSTNGVGTDTQYF. The V and J genes are TRBV11-2 and TRBJ2-3; D gene unclear. CDR1 and CDR2 from the germline V gene are SGHAT and FQNNGV. V was cut by 4 bases and J by 1 base, with 15 bases left in between. The CDR3 loop spans 16 amino acids.

This chain joins TRBV9 and TRBJ2-7; unclear D gene. The germline V and J ends were trimmed by 1 base and 4 bases, with 3 bases remaining between them. This CDR3 contains 11 residues. Looked up from germline, CDR1 is SGDLS and CDR2 is YYNGEE. CDR3 bases: TGTGCCAGCAGCGTAAGGTACGAGCAGTACTTC. Translation gives CASSVRYEQYF. Complete variable domain (other parts from reference TRBV9 and TRBJ2-7): DSGVTQTPKHLITATGQRVTLRCSPRSGDLSVYWYQQSLDQGLQFLIQYYNGEERAKGNILERFSAQQFPDLHSELNLSSLELGDSALYFCASSVRYEQYFGPGTRLTVT.

This clone was seen only a few times. This chain uses TRBV19 with TRBJ1-2; D perhaps matches TRBD1 (5 bases). This CDR3 has 15 residues. The germline CDR1 and CDR2 sequences are LNHDA and SQIVND (reference sequence). V was clipped by 7 bases and J by 0 bases, with 15 bases between them. The CDR3 DNA sequence: TGTGCCAGTATCGCCGGGAGGACACCTAACTATGGCTACACCTTC. It is translated as CASIAGRTPNYGYTF.